The 31 T cell receptor beta chains below come from one sample, sequenced in a study of identical twins. TCRdb reanalysed the 5' RACE reads using MiXCR and keeps one entry per CDR3 protein. Seen here are about 790,000 distinct CDR3 sequences, roughly 20% observed once, and the top ten hold roughly 13%. In addition, the sample was reused for a study of T cells expressing NK-cell markers.

The sample comprised PBMCs. The receptors derive from a woman aged 18-29 years in good health.

This chain uses TRBV20-1 with TRBJ1-5, with D possibly being TRBD1 (5 bases). The V gene's germline CDR1 is DFQATT and CDR2 SNEGSKA (reference sequence). V gave up 7 bases and J gave up 3 bases, with 13 bases separating them. This CDR3 comprises 13 residues. The CDR3 bases are TGCAGTGTTCGACAGACCGTCAATCAGCCCCAGCATTTT. It translates to CSVRQTVNQPQHF.

This clonotype has more than one count but fewer than ten. This rearrangement joins TRBV7-3 to TRBJ1-1, with D unclear. CDR1 is SGHTA, CDR2 FQGTGA, per germline. The germline V and J ends were trimmed by 2 bases and 4 bases, with 11 bases remaining between them. The CDR3 extends over 14 amino acids. CDR3 amino acids: CASSLSGEGTEAFF. The CDR3 DNA is TGTGCCAGCAGCTTATCGGGCGAGGGCACTGAAGCTTTCTTT.

The genes are TRBV5-4 and TRBJ2-1; 8 bases line up with TRBD1. V trimming: 0 bases; J trimming: 4 bases; junction bases outside the gene matches: 3. This CDR3 is 15 amino acids long. Germline CDR1 and CDR2: SGHNT and YYREEE (reference sequence). CDR3 DNA sequence: TGTGCCAGCAGCTTGGTACGGGACAGGTACAATGAGCAGTTCTTC. Its translation: CASSLVRDRYNEQFF.

V is TRBV5-1 and J is TRBJ2-5; possibly TRBD2 for D (6 bases). Germline CDR1 is SGHRS and CDR2 is YFSETQ. V lost 0 bases and J 5 bases, leaving 11 bases between the germline ends. The length of the CDR3 is 14 residues. The CDR3 reads CASSLELARETQYF. The CDR3 DNA sequence: TGCGCCAGCAGCTTGGAACTAGCCCGGGAGACCCAGTACTTC.

The V gene is TRBV2, the J gene TRBJ2-1; possible D gene TRBD2, 6 bases. This CDR3 contains 16 residues. V lost 6 bases and J lost 4, with 19 bases in between. Germline V gene data show CDR1 as SNHLY and CDR2 as FYNNEI. CDR3 sequence reads: CASSLEGVEGYNEQFF. In nucleotides, the CDR3 is TGTGCCAGCAGCCTCGAGGGTGTGGAGGGGTACAATGAGCAGTTCTTC. The variable domain in full, completed from reference TRBV2 and TRBJ2-1, reads EPEVTQTPSHQVTQMGQEVILRCVPISNHLYFYWYRQILGQKVEFLVSFYNNEISEKSEIFDDQFSVERPDGSNFTLKIRSTKLEDSAMYFCASSLEGVEGYNEQFFGPGTRLTVL.

A few counts support this clonotype. The chain uses TRBV20-1 and TRBJ2-7; TRBD1 agrees at 7 bases. CDR3 length equals 15 residues. Germline CDR1 is DFQATT and CDR2 is SNEGSKA (reference sequence). The J segment lost 0 bases and the V segment lost 0 bases, leaving 5 bases of the junction unmatched. The CDR3 DNA reads as TGCAGTGCTAGAGATCGGACAGGCAACTCCTACGAGCAGTACTTC. It yields the protein CSARDRTGNSYEQYF.

CDR3 in amino acids: CASSLPLTSGGIYEQYF. CDR3 DNA: TGTGCCAGCAGTTTGCCCCTGACTAGCGGGGGGATCTACGAGCAGTACTTC. The chain recombines TRBV12-3 or TRBV12-4 with TRBJ2-7, with TRBD2 identical over 13 bases. V gave up 3 bases and J gave up 3 bases; unmatched junction bases: 8. The CDR3 extends over 17 amino acids.

The chain employs TRBV5-1 and TRBJ2-7; TRBD1 is a possible D gene (6 bases). CDR3 length equals 16 residues. Germline V gives CDR1 SGHRS, CDR2 YFSETQ. V shed 2 bases and J shed 5 bases, with 20 bases lying between them. The CDR3 protein is CASSFGAGAADNEQYF. In DNA, the CDR3 is TGCGCCAGCAGCTTCGGGGCAGGGGCAGCCGACAACGAGCAGTACTTC.

The chain uses TRBV7-9 and TRBJ2-7; TRBD2 matches at 11 bases. This CDR3 has 16 amino acids. V dropped 5 bases and J dropped 0; count of bases not matched to a gene: 6. Germline values: CDR1 SEHNR, CDR2 FQNEAQ (reference sequence). For the CDR3, the DNA is TGTGCCAGCAGCCCCTATACTAGCGGGGGCTCCTACGAGCAGTACTTC. Amino acid sequence: CASSPYTSGGSYEQYF.

In this sample, this clonotype turned up a few times. This sequence joins TRBV20-1 and TRBJ2-7; 12 nucleotides match TRBD2. The CDR3 extends over 17 amino acids. The V and J ends lost 0 bases and 7 bases, in that order; junction bases with no gene match: 13. Germline V lookup: CDR1 DFQATT, CDR2 SNEGSKA (reference sequence). The CDR3 DNA is TGCAGTGCTAGAGATTATAATCCGACTAGCGGGAGAGTTGAGCAGTACTTC. This sequence encodes CSARDYNPTSGRVEQYF.

This clonotype was detected a few times. The chain carries TRBV24-1 and TRBJ2-1; D gene unclear. CDR1 KGHDR and CDR2 SFDVKD come from the germline V gene. Between the trimmed V and J ends, which lost 3 bases and 0 bases, there was a span of 8 bases. The CDR3 runs 15 residues. CDR3 in amino acids: CATSDALSSYNEQFF. The DNA of the CDR3 is TGTGCCACCAGTGATGCCCTTAGCTCCTACAATGAGCAGTTCTTC.

This clonotype has only a few counts. The V gene is TRBV15, the J gene TRBJ2-7, with 8 bases aligning to TRBD1. This CDR3 has 13 amino acids. Germline V CDR1 and CDR2: LNHNV, YYDKDF (reference sequence). Trimming at V came to 4 bases and at J to 3 bases, leaving 2 bases not matched to a gene. The CDR3 sequence is CATSTDRGYEQYF. CDR3 sequence (DNA): TGTGCCACCAGCACAGACAGGGGCTACGAGCAGTACTTC.

V and J are TRBV4-1 and TRBJ2-4; TRBD2 matches 9 bases. This CDR3 is built from 19 residues. Germline CDR1 reads MGHRA; CDR2 reads YSYEKL. V shed 1 base, J shed 1 base, and the junction held 11 bases outside the gene matches. Here the CDR3 reads CASSQGLAGTQGAKNIQYF. CDR3 nucleotide sequence: TGCGCCAGCAGCCAAGGTCTAGCGGGAACCCAGGGCGCCAAAAACATTCAGTACTTC.

This clonotype was found a few times. The J gene is TRBJ2-2, the V gene TRBV25-1; D is unresolved. Per germline, CDR1 MGHDK and CDR2 SYGVNS. V lost 2 bases and J 1 base, leaving 8 bases between the germline ends. The CDR3 sequence is 15 residues long. DNA of the CDR3: TGTGCCAGCAGTGAACCGGCAGGGAACACCGGGGAGCTGTTTTTT. Translated, it gives CASSEPAGNTGELFF. The full variable domain, in which reference TRBV25-1 and TRBJ2-2 provide the parts outside the CDR3, is EADIYQTPRYLVIGTGKKITLECSQTMGHDKMYWYQQDPGMELHLIHYSYGVNSTEKGDLSSESTVSRIRTEHFPLTLESARPSHTSQYLCASSEPAGNTGELFFGEGSRLTVL.

This clonotype turned up a few times. The chain combines TRBV30 with TRBJ1-1, with D possibly matching TRBD1 (5 bases). CDR3 length: 15 residues. Germline values: CDR1 GTSNPN, CDR2 SVGIG (reference sequence). V shed 3 bases and J shed 0 bases, with 14 bases lying between them. Written as DNA, the CDR3 is TGTGCCTGGAGCTACTTAGGGGCTATGAACACTGAAGCTTTCTTT. This encodes CAWSYLGAMNTEAFF.

The chain joins TRBV9 to TRBJ2-5; no clear D. CDR3 length: 14 amino acids. Trimming cost V 4 bases and J 4 bases, with 14 bases left between them. The V gene's germline CDR1 is SGDLS and CDR2 YYNGEE. CDR3 DNA: TGTGCCAGCAGCCCGAACGTGGGGTCAGAGACCCAGTACTTC. Amino acids: CASSPNVGSETQYF.

The rearrangement joins TRBV20-1 to TRBJ2-1; TRBD2 aligns across 7 bases. CDR3 size: 14 residues. Germline lookup yields CDR1 DFQATT and CDR2 SNEGSKA (reference sequence). The junction had 14 bases not matched to a gene; V was cut back by 5 bases and J by 10 bases. CDR3 region: CSAVNPARGGEQFF. The CDR3 DNA is TGCAGTGCTGTAAACCCCGCGAGGGGAGGGGAGCAGTTCTTC.

This chain joins TRBV4-3 and TRBJ2-1, with unresolved D. With 0 bases removed from V and 5 bases from J, the gap between germline ends came to 11 bases. Germline V gene lookup returns CDR1 LGHNA and CDR2 YSLEER. The CDR3 runs to 15 residues. The CDR3 reads CASSQDFGNNNEQFF. CDR3 nucleotides: TGCGCCAGCAGCCAAGATTTTGGGAATAACAATGAGCAGTTCTTC.

The chain combines TRBV12-5 with TRBJ1-1; 7 nucleotides line up with TRBD1. V was clipped by 3 bases and J by 5 bases; unmatched bases: 6. Germline CDR1 is LGHNT and CDR2 is FRNRAP. The CDR3 has 14 amino acids. Here the CDR3 reads CASGLWARGTEAFF. In DNA form, the CDR3 reads TGTGCTAGTGGTTTATGGGCCAGGGGGACTGAAGCTTTCTTT.

This chain uses TRBV6-5 with TRBJ2-7; perhaps TRBD1 as D (6 bases). This CDR3 region has 12 residues. Trimming cost V 6 bases and J 3 bases, with 9 bases left between them. Looked up from germline, CDR1 is MNHEY and CDR2 is SVGAGI. DNA for the CDR3: TGTGCCAGCAGACAGACAGGCTACGAGCAGTACTTC. Translated, it gives CASRQTGYEQYF.

Of note for this clonotype: Mismatch with germline at one junction end may stem from a read error. The chain carries TRBV20-1 and TRBJ2-5; D remains unclear. Germline V lookup: CDR1 DFQATT, CDR2 SNEGSKA (reference sequence). There are 13 residues in the CDR3. The CDR3 sequence: CSARDNSQETQYF. The DNA for the CDR3 is TGCAGTGCTCGAGACAACAGTCAAGAGACCCAGTACTTC.

The sample holds a few counts of this clonotype. This CDR3 is CSAPDGKETQYF. The CDR3 region has the DNA TGCAGTGCTCCGGACGGTAAAGAGACCCAGTACTTC. This chain links TRBV20-1 with TRBJ2-5; D is undetermined. Germline-derived CDR1 and CDR2 are DFQATT and SNEGSKA (reference sequence). Trimming removed 5 bases at V and 3 bases at J, with 10 bases between. This CDR3 is built from 12 residues.

This chain connects TRBV5-5 to TRBJ2-5; no clear D gene. V was clipped by 7 bases and J by 2 bases, with 12 bases between them. The CDR3 contains 13 residues. Germline lookup yields CDR1 SGHKS and CDR2 YYEKEE (reference sequence). CDR3 coding DNA: TGTGCCAGCGGCCTGTCAAATCAAGAGACCCAGTACTTC. This sequence encodes CASGLSNQETQYF.

This clonotype was seen a handful of times. The chain carries TRBV7-8 and TRBJ1-5; D ambiguous. The V end lost 7 bases, the J end lost 0 bases, and 13 bases lay between the germline ends. Germline assignment: CDR1 SGHVS and CDR2 FQNEAQ. The CDR3 loop spans 15 amino acids. This CDR3 reads CASNPGIRSNQPQHF. CDR3 DNA: TGTGCCAGCAACCCGGGGATACGTAGCAATCAGCCCCAGCATTTT.

The chain links TRBV7-9 to TRBJ2-7, with unresolved D. The CDR3 totals 14 residues. Looked up from germline, CDR1 is SEHNR and CDR2 is FQNEAQ (reference sequence). V was clipped by 1 base and J by 0 bases, with 7 bases between them. The CDR3 region has the DNA TGTGCCAGCAGCTTAGTTGTCAGCTCCTACGAGCAGTACTTC. Translation gives CASSLVVSSYEQYF. Full variable domain (rest looked up from reference TRBV7-9 and TRBJ2-7): DTGVSQNPRHKITKRGQNVTFRCDPISEHNRLYWYRQTLGQGPEFLTYFQNEAQLEKSRLLSDRFSAERPKGSFSTLEIQRTEQGDSAMYLCASSLVVSSYEQYFGPGTRLTVT.

The chain links TRBV20-1 to TRBJ2-3, with 10 bases that match TRBD2. CDR1 DFQATT and CDR2 SNEGSKA come from the germline V gene (reference sequence). V lost 3 bases, J lost 2 bases, and 14 bases stayed unmatched. The CDR3 covers 18 residues. CDR3 sequence: CSARPSGGLFGSTDTQYF. CDR3 coding DNA: TGCAGTGCTAGGCCTAGCGGGGGACTCTTTGGGTCCACAGATACGCAGTATTTT.

The chain combines TRBV27 with TRBJ2-3, with D unresolved. The V gene's germline CDR1 is MNHEY and CDR2 SMNVEV (reference sequence). V gave up 8 bases and J gave up 4 bases, with 7 bases separating them. CDR3 length equals 11 residues. The CDR3 DNA reads TGTGCCAGCGAAACTGCAGATACGCAGTATTTT. As protein: CASETADTQYF.

The chain joins TRBV6-6 to TRBJ2-1; the D gene is possibly TRBD2 (5 bases). The germline V gene has CDR1 MNHNY and CDR2 SVGAGI (reference sequence). CDR3 size: 12 residues. V was pared by 1 base and J by 7 bases, with 5 bases between. In DNA, the CDR3 is TGTGCCAGCAGTTACTTAGCGAATGAGCAGTTCTTC. Translating gives CASSYLANEQFF.

On this clonotype: At one boundary the junction diverges from the germline segment, which might be a read error. The chain has TRBV7-9 and TRBJ2-3; TRBD2 matches 8 bases. Germline V gives CDR1 SEHNR, CDR2 FQNEAQ (reference sequence). The CDR3 loop spans 14 amino acids. The CDR3 DNA follows: TGTGCCAGCAGCCCCCGGACTAGCAAAGATACGCAGTATTTT. Its translation is CASSPRTSKDTQYF.

The chain uses TRBV15 and TRBJ1-2; a possible D gene is TRBD1 (6 bases). The CDR3 spans 12 residues. CDR1 LNHNV and CDR2 YYDKDF come from the germline V gene (reference sequence). Trimming took off 9 bases at V and 10 bases at J, with 18 bases between the two ends. The DNA for the CDR3 is TGTGCCACGAACTTTAACGGGGGCCCCTACACCTTC. Translation: CATNFNGGPYTF.

This clonotype was recorded a few times. The rearrangement joins TRBV6-1 to TRBJ2-3, with TRBD2 matching 8 bases. CDR1 and CDR2 from the germline V gene are MNHNS and SASEGT. V trimming: 7 bases; J trimming: 5 bases; junction bases outside the gene matches: 8. The CDR3 extends over 14 amino acids. Here the CDR3 reads CASTLSGSRDTQYF. In DNA, the CDR3 is TGTGCCAGCACCCTAAGCGGGAGCCGAGATACGCAGTATTTT.